A single sample gave rise to the 28 T cell receptor beta chains below, sequenced in a study of response to subunit inactivated influenza vaccine. TCRdb re-called the RT-PCR reads through MiXCR, storing one row per CDR3 protein. The data contain approximately 700,000 distinct CDR3 sequences, around a sixth of them singletons. Specimen: PBMCs from blood, collected 12 days after vaccination. The receptors stem from a man aged 50-60 years who received an inactivated influenza vaccine.

This clonotype was seen at least ten times. This sequence joins TRBV12-3 or TRBV12-4 and TRBJ1-4, with no clear D. CDR3 size: 14 residues. V was trimmed by 6 bases and J by 6 bases, leaving 14 bases between them. CDR3 bases: TGTGCCAGCAGCGATAGACCTCTCGATGAAAAACTGTTTTTT. Translation: CASSDRPLDEKLFF.

This clonotype was detected a few times. The chain is built from TRBV19 and TRBJ1-2, with 9 bases matching TRBD1. This CDR3 contains 16 residues. J lost 3 bases, V lost 4 bases, and 9 bases had no gene match. In germline, CDR1 is LNHDA, CDR2 SQIVND (reference sequence). In nucleotides, the CDR3 is TGTGCCAGTAGTACAAGGAACAGGGGGCGACACTATGGCTACACCTTC. Encoded protein: CASSTRNRGRHYGYTF.

V gene TRBV20-1 combines with J gene TRBJ1-5, with 9 bases that match TRBD1. The CDR3 is 16 amino acids. Trimming removed 7 bases from V and 6 bases from J; junction bases left unmatched: 16. Germline values: CDR1 DFQATT, CDR2 SNEGSKA (reference sequence). The CDR3 protein is CSGSGHRGRAAQPQHF. The DNA for the CDR3 is TGCAGTGGAAGCGGTCACAGGGGGCGGGCGGCTCAGCCCCAGCATTTT.

This clonotype has a count of ten or more. This sequence joins TRBV2 and TRBJ1-1; D might be TRBD1 (5 bases). The ends were cut back, 6 bases at V and 1 base at J, with 12 bases in the middle. CDR1 and CDR2 from the germline V gene are SNHLY and FYNNEI. The CDR3 is 14 residues long. CDR3 coding DNA: TGTGCCAGCAGGCCTCGGGGGGAGAACACTGAAGCTTTCTTT. Its translation is CASRPRGENTEAFF.

This clonotype came up a few times. The chain employs TRBV6-2 or TRBV6-3 and TRBJ1-5; D gene unclear. The CDR3 spans 12 residues. The V gene's germline CDR1 is MNHEY and CDR2 SVGEGT. The V and J ends lost 6 bases and 11 bases respectively, with 14 bases between them. The CDR3 protein is CASSQGSKAQHF. The DNA for the CDR3 is TGTGCCAGCAGCCAAGGAAGCAAGGCCCAGCATTTT.

The rearrangement uses TRBV7-9 and TRBJ2-7; possibly TRBD1 for D (7 bases). The CDR3 runs to 16 residues. Deletions cut 3 bases from V and 3 bases from J, with 18 bases between. Germline V gene lookup returns CDR1 SEHNR and CDR2 FQNEAQ (reference sequence). CDR3 sequence: CASSLGGRGPLYEQYF. The CDR3 DNA follows: TGTGCCAGCAGCTTGGGAGGTAGGGGGCCCCTCTACGAGCAGTACTTC.

This chain joins TRBV24-1 and TRBJ2-1; 14 nucleotides agree with TRBD2. Germline CDR1 reads KGHDR; CDR2 reads SFDVKD. CDR3 length: 16 residues. V was pared by 3 bases and J by 10 bases, with 7 bases of the junction left unmatched. CDR3: CATSDPGLAGVEEQFF. CDR3 bases: TGTGCCACCAGTGATCCGGGACTAGCGGGAGTAGAGGAGCAGTTCTTC.

This clonotype was recorded a few times. J is TRBJ2-6 and V is TRBV6-5; D unclear. The length of the CDR3 is 15 residues. V lost 2 bases and J 4 bases, leaving 9 bases between the germline ends. Germline CDR1 and CDR2: MNHEY and SVGAGI. The CDR3 DNA reads TGTGCCAGCAGTTACCTCAGGACGGGGGCCAACGTCCTGACTTTC. Its translation is CASSYLRTGANVLTF.

The V and J genes are TRBV12-3 or TRBV12-4 and TRBJ2-5; TRBD2 matches 8 bases. The V gene end was trimmed by 5 bases and the J gene end by 3 bases; junction bases not matched to a gene: 5. CDR3 length: 14 residues. The CDR3 DNA reads as TGTGCCAGCAGTGGCCGGGAGGGGGAAGAGACCCAGTACTTC. It is translated as CASSGREGEETQYF.

The chain recombines TRBV15 with TRBJ2-1; tentative D call: TRBD2 (5 bases). Germline CDR1 LNHNV, CDR2 YYDKDF (reference sequence). The V end lost 4 bases, the J end lost 4 bases, and 14 bases lay between the germline ends. The CDR3 is made up of 15 amino acids. DNA for the CDR3: TGTGCCACCAGCACAGATAGAGGGCGTTACAATGAGCAGTTCTTC. Its translation is CATSTDRGRYNEQFF. Looking up the rest from reference TRBV15 and TRBJ2-1 gives the full variable domain: DAMVIQNPRYQVTQFGKPVTLSCSQTLNHNVMYWYQQKSSQAPKLLFHYYDKDFNNEADTPDNFQSRRPNTSFCFLDIRSPGLGDTAMYLCATSTDRGRYNEQFFGPGTRLTVL.

V is TRBV4-3 and J is TRBJ2-5; a weak D match, TRBD1 (6 bases). V was cut by 4 bases and J by 5 bases, with 14 bases left in between. Germline V gives CDR1 LGHNA, CDR2 YSLEER. CDR3 length: 14 amino acids. Written as DNA, the CDR3 is TGCGCCAGCAGCCGTCTAGGGGGTGGCGAGACCCAGTACTTC. Its protein product is CASSRLGGGETQYF.

The chain uses TRBV9 and TRBJ2-7; 7 nucleotides align to TRBD2. Germline CDR1 reads SGDLS; CDR2 reads YYNGEE. The CDR3 loop spans 14 amino acids. The J segment lost 3 bases and the V segment lost 1 base, leaving 4 bases of the junction unmatched. For the CDR3, the DNA is TGTGCCAGCAGCGTATCGCCTAGCGGCTACGAGCAGTACTTC. Translated, it gives CASSVSPSGYEQYF.

This chain joins TRBV20-1 and TRBJ2-3; D gene ambiguous. CDR3 length: 13 amino acids. V dropped 5 bases and J dropped 6 bases, with 15 bases sitting between them. CDR1 and CDR2 from the germline V gene are DFQATT and SNEGSKA (reference sequence). The CDR3 loop is CSARAPQSDTQYF. The CDR3 DNA is TGCAGTGCTCGGGCCCCGCAGTCGGATACGCAGTATTTT.

The rearrangement uses TRBV5-1 and TRBJ2-7; TRBD1 aligns across 9 bases. Germline assignment: CDR1 SGHRS and CDR2 YFSETQ. V was pared by 0 bases and J by 3 bases, with 7 bases of the junction left unmatched. The length of the CDR3 is 16 residues. The CDR3 reads CASSLGAPGQGYEQYF. In DNA, the CDR3 is TGCGCCAGCAGCTTGGGTGCACCGGGACAGGGCTACGAGCAGTACTTC.

V usage is TRBV6-5 and J usage is TRBJ1-5, with 9 positions matching TRBD1. With V trimmed by 2 bases and J by 5 bases, 1 base remained unmatched. The CDR3 sequence is 14 residues long. Germline V gene lookup returns CDR1 MNHEY and CDR2 SVGAGI. The CDR3 reads CASSYDRGYQPQHF. The CDR3 DNA reads TGTGCCAGCAGTTACGACAGGGGGTATCAGCCCCAGCATTTT.

The rearrangement links TRBV18 to TRBJ2-7; D is unresolved. Germline V lookup: CDR1 KGHSH, CDR2 LQKENI. The CDR3 runs 14 residues. V lost 2 bases, J lost 2 bases, and 10 bases lay in between. The CDR3 protein is CASSPTAPTYEQYF. In DNA form, the CDR3 reads TGTGCCAGCTCACCAACAGCACCTACCTACGAGCAGTACTTC.

This clonotype was seen more than once but under ten times. The chain has TRBV7-6 and TRBJ2-1; D remains ambiguous. The CDR3 is made up of 14 amino acids. CDR1 and CDR2 (germline): SGHVS, FNYEAQ. Trimming took 1 base from V and 5 from J, leaving 9 bases between them. This chain's CDR3 is CASSLGSADNEQFF. CDR3 DNA sequence: TGTGCCAGCAGCTTAGGTTCCGCGGACAATGAGCAGTTCTTC.

This clonotype was seen a few times. The gene calls are TRBV7-7 and TRBJ2-2; no clear D. The V and J ends lost 5 bases and 7 bases respectively, with 8 bases between them. Germline loops: CDR1 SSHAT, CDR2 FNYEAQ (reference sequence). The CDR3 is 12 amino acids. This CDR3 is CASSPTFGELFF. The CDR3, as DNA: TGTGCCAGCAGCCCGACGTTCGGGGAGCTGTTTTTT.

The rearrangement joins TRBV20-1 to TRBJ2-3, with D possibly matching TRBD1 (5 bases). The CDR3 sequence is 14 residues long. Trimming pared 3 bases from V and 0 bases from J, leaving 10 bases between. CDR1 is DFQATT and CDR2 is SNEGSKA in the germline V gene (reference sequence). The CDR3 loop reads CSASSQGSTDTQYF. In DNA form, the CDR3 reads TGCAGTGCTAGCTCCCAGGGAAGCACAGATACGCAGTATTTT.

This clonotype has more than one count but fewer than ten. The V call is TRBV5-1, the J call TRBJ1-3, with 7 bases identical to TRBD1. Germline lookup yields CDR1 SGHRS and CDR2 YFSETQ. The V segment lost 4 bases and the J segment 2 bases; nucleotides outside the gene matches: 3. This CDR3 has 14 amino acids. Here the CDR3 reads CASSPGQTGNTIYF. The CDR3 nucleotides are TGCGCCAGCAGCCCGGGACAGACTGGAAACACCATATATTTT.

This clonotype was counted at least ten times. This chain joins TRBV10-3 and TRBJ2-3, with 9 positions matching TRBD2. Trimming at V came to 6 bases and at J to 3 bases, leaving 13 bases not matched to a gene. Per germline, CDR1 ENHRY and CDR2 SYGVKD. The CDR3 runs to 17 residues. In DNA, the CDR3 is TGTGCCATCAGCCACGTGGGCGGGAGGGGCCCGACAGATACGCAGTATTTT. Translated, it gives CAISHVGGRGPTDTQYF.

This clonotype was seen only a few times. This chain links TRBV24-1 with TRBJ2-4; TRBD1 is a possible D gene (5 bases). The V end lost 5 bases, the J end lost 7 bases, and 8 bases lay between the germline ends. The germline V gene has CDR1 KGHDR and CDR2 SFDVKD. The CDR3 length is 12 residues. The CDR3 DNA reads TGTGCCACCAGTGCCGCAGGGAACATTCAGTACTTC. Its protein product is CATSAAGNIQYF.

This chain uses TRBV25-1 with TRBJ2-1, with TRBD2 identical over 7 bases. CDR1 is MGHDK and CDR2 is SYGVNS in the germline V gene. There are 15 residues in the CDR3. V dropped 6 bases and J dropped 0; count of bases not matched to a gene: 5. The CDR3 nucleotides read TGTGCCAGCAGCACCTCTAGCGGCTCCTACAATGAGCAGTTCTTC. Protein: CASSTSSGSYNEQFF.

This clonotype has more than one count but fewer than ten. The chain links TRBV2 to TRBJ2-5; 10 bases are shared with TRBD1. CDR1 is SNHLY, CDR2 FYNNEI, per germline. CDR3 size: 14 residues. V dropped 6 bases and J dropped 9; count of bases not matched to a gene: 10. CDR3 DNA sequence: TGTGCCAGCAGGACCGGACAGGGGGTTTTGGCCCAGTACTTC. Encoded protein: CASRTGQGVLAQYF.

This chain links TRBV29-1 with TRBJ1-3; no reliable D call. CDR1 SQVTM and CDR2 ANQGSEA come from the germline V gene. With 1 base removed from V and 2 bases from J, the gap between germline ends came to 6 bases. CDR3 length: 13 amino acids. The CDR3 region is CSVEGGAGNTIYF. The CDR3 bases are TGCAGCGTTGAAGGGGGAGCTGGAAACACCATATATTTT.

This clonotype was detected a few times. The chain recombines TRBV20-1 with TRBJ2-3, with D tentatively TRBD1 or TRBD2 (5 bases each). This CDR3 region has 14 residues. Trimming left V 6 bases short and J 1 base short, with 14 bases between. CDR1 is DFQATT and CDR2 is SNEGSKA in the germline V gene (reference sequence). The CDR3 DNA is TGCAGTGCCGAGGGGATGGCAGGCACAGATACGCAGTATTTT. Its protein is CSAEGMAGTDTQYF.

This clonotype was seen only a few times. The gene calls are TRBV20-1 and TRBJ1-3; the D gene is possibly TRBD1 (5 bases). CDR1 DFQATT and CDR2 SNEGSKA come from the germline V gene (reference sequence). Trimming stripped 1 base from V and 3 bases from J, with 10 bases between. The CDR3 covers 14 residues. The CDR3 sequence is CSARAGSGGNTIYF. CDR3 coding DNA: TGCAGTGCTAGAGCAGGGTCTGGTGGAAACACCATATATTTT.

The CDR3 protein is CATTQGGQETQYF. Here the CDR3 DNA reads TGTGCCACGACACAGGGGGGCCAAGAGACCCAGTACTTC. The J gene is TRBJ2-5, the V gene TRBV7-9; the match to TRBD1 covers 8 bases. Germline CDR1 and CDR2: SEHNR and FQNEAQ (reference sequence). This CDR3 is 13 amino acids long. Trimming cost V 10 bases and J 1 base; bases outside gene matches: 5.